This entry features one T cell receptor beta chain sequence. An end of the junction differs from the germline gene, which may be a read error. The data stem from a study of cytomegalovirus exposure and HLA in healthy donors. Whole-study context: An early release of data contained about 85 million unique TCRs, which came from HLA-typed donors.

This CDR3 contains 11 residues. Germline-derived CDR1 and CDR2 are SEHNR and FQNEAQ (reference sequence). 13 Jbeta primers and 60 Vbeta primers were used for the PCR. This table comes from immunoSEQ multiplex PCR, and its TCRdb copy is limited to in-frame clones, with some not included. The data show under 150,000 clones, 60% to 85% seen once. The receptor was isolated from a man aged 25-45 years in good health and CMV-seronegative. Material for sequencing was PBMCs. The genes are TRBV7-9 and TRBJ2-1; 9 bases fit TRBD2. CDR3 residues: CASSRGGEGIF. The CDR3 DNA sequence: TGTGCCAGCAGTCGCGGGGGGGAGGGGATCTTC.